Included here is one T cell receptor (beta chain) sequence, with context. The antigen it binds to is not known. The input lacks base qualities; no much larger clone sits a single base away. TCRbeta CDR3 regions were amplified from genomic DNA by means of the immunoSEQ Assay, a bias-controlled multiplex PCR. The study's processing was this. The number of nucleated cells in each sample was estimated from the amplification of reference gene primers within the assay. To quantify the absolute abundance of each unique TCRbeta CDR3 rearrangement, sequence reads were collapsed and filtered. For each sample, productive Simpson clonality was calculated as the square root of Simpson's diversity index over productive rearrangements. Imported from immuneACCESS, the table was reduced by TCRdb to in-frame sequences with V and J called. These copies leave out some clones; in studies compared against another copy, an unresolved V gene accounts for under half, and the cause of the remainder is not known. That table is the source of V, J and clone size, and D and trimming were worked out from the DNA. The sample table contains roughly 400,000 clones; only one count was recorded for roughly nine tenths of them. The biggest ten clones account for 1.7% of the sample.

From the cysteine up to the phenylalanine, the CDR3 has a length of 12 residues. CDR3 DNA is the only sequence kept; it has 36 bases, read in frame from the first base. The CDR1 and CDR2 encoded by the germline V gene are MNHNS and SASEGT. Germline trimming amounts to 1 base on V and 9 bases on J, with 2 as the count of junction bases outside the gene matches. This sample was taken from a study of blood T cell repertoires in COVID-19 (dated by TCRdb to between 2020 and 2021). At the level of the whole study: The collaborator samples originated in the United States, Italy and Spain and spanned the acute and convalescent phases of COVID-19. Deeply sampled blood TCRbeta repertoires from subjects exposed to, actively infected with, or recovered from COVID-19 were included in the dataset. Nearly every sample came with metadata listing a de-identified subject ID, COVID-19 status, age in years and sex. Samples came from the ongoing ImmuneRACE study (first 160 participants) plus 1,254 subjects from 6 global collaborators. The prospective study material was composed of cDNA or gDNA derived from T cells, B-cell-depleted T cells, or PBMCs. Where available, HLA class I and class II types were obtained from metadata supplied by the sample provider rather than from assay-based typing. A freely available public database, intended as a resource for researchers studying the immune response to SARS-CoV-2, is where the repertoires were released. What the research found in general, with its limitations: The quantity of clinical and demographic metadata differed by source and by participant and was supplied without curation.

Enrolling through a virtual design, the prospective study's participants ranged in age from roughly 18 to 89 years and lived across 24 United States geographic areas. In the prospective study, participants were assigned to cohorts based on the clinical history participants reported in a screening survey and a study questionnaire. ImmuneRACE Cohort 3 recovered participants were defined by two consecutive negative NP/OP PCR tests, healthcare professional clearance, or symptom resolution. Each participant in the prospective study had whole blood, serum and a nasopharyngeal or oropharyngeal swab collected by mobile phlebotomists. Additional blood draws and questionnaires over an approximately 2-month period could optionally be provided by prospective study participants. Before DNA extraction, prospective study blood samples were shipped either frozen or at room temperature.

The sequence is built from TRBV6-1 and TRBJ1-2; TRBD1 fits 7 bases in the junction. The source is a woman aged 30 to 39 who had recovered from COVID-19. Sequenced: PBMCs or T cells enriched from blood (not recorded which). The base sequence is TGTGCCAGCAGTGAAGAGGACAGGTGCTACACCTTC. It encodes CASSEEDRCYTF.